These 3 T cell receptor beta chains came from one sample sequenced in a study of cytomegalovirus exposure and HLA in healthy donors. Data came from immunoSEQ multiplex PCR; TCRdb stores just in-frame clones and leaves some out. In the table there are 150,000 or so clones, less than 90% of which are singletons. The sequencing input was PBMCs. These receptors were taken from a man aged 25-45 years in good health and CMV-seropositive.

The chain is built from TRBV10-2 and TRBJ1-2; 11 positions agree with TRBD1. This CDR3 is built from 14 residues. Germline V gene lookup returns CDR1 WSHSY and CDR2 SAAADI. V trimming: 4 bases; J trimming: 7 bases; junction bases outside the gene matches: 5. CDR3 nucleotides: TGCGCCAGCAGTGGTTCGGGGACAGGGGGTGGCTACACCTTC. Translated, it gives CASSGSGTGGGYTF.

The chain uses TRBV27 and TRBJ1-5; D is uncertain. CDR1 is MNHEY, CDR2 SMNVEV, per germline (reference sequence). The CDR3 contains 13 residues. Trimming cost V 3 bases and J 5 bases, with 8 bases left between them. CDR3 nucleotides: TGTGCCAGCAGTTTTAGCGGGGATCAGCCCCAGCATTTT. Translated: CASSFSGDQPQHF.

The chain recombines TRBV6-5 with TRBJ1-5; 8 nucleotides align to TRBD1. The V segment lost 5 bases and the J segment 7 bases; nucleotides outside the gene matches: 7. In germline, CDR1 is MNHEY, CDR2 SVGAGI. The CDR3 length is 14 residues. CDR3 sequence (DNA): TGTGCCAGCAGTCGGACAGGGTCCAAACAGCCCCAGCATTTT. Translated: CASSRTGSKQPQHF.